The sequence of this T cell receptor (beta chain) was determined in a study of CD8 T cells in ankylosing spondylitis. General study points: Reported data indicate significant enrichment of disease-linked clones within matched ankylosing spondylitis synovial fluid. With a CD8+ phenotype, disease-linked clones were relatively rare in peripheral blood. Roughly eight highly homologous variants made up a TCR beta motif that seemed to typify ankylosing spondylitis blood.

This clonotype was seen a single time. The antigen is unknown. A much larger clonotype is one base distant, so this may be a read error. Quantitative barcoded 5'-RACE was used to prepare TCR beta libraries. TCRdb reanalysed the 5' RACE reads using MiXCR and keeps one entry per CDR3 protein. The sample consists of 220,000 or so distinct CDR3 sequences, roughly a tenth of them appearing once. CDR3 length: 12 residues. Trimming cost V 5 bases and J 4 bases, with 11 bases left between them. Germline CDR1 is DFQATT and CDR2 is SNEGSKA (reference sequence). The V call is TRBV20-1, the J call TRBJ2-5; D gene ambiguous. This TCR came from a male donor with ankylosing spondylitis or in good health (not recorded which). Sample: blood, either unsorted or a sorted T cell fraction (not recorded which). CDR3 residues: CSAPQSPETQYF. CDR3 nucleotide sequence: TGCAGTGCTCCCCAGAGCCCAGAGACCCAGTACTTC.